This is a list of T cell receptor beta chains from one sample in a study of cytomegalovirus exposure and HLA in healthy donors. Here immunoSEQ multiplex PCR was the method, and the copy in TCRdb shows in-frame clones only, minus some. Found here are around 60,000 clones; the top ten clones hold less than 6%. The sequenced sample consisted of PBMCs. The receptors stem from a man aged 25-45 years in good health and CMV-seropositive. CDR3s include the opening cysteine and the closing phenylalanine or tryptophan.

TRBV29-1,TRBJ1-1,CSGDRGKDTEAFF
TRBV25-1,TRBJ2-3,CASSPGLAGGGDTQYF
TRBV30,TRBJ2-3,CAGSVQRTSTDTQYF
TRBV18,TRBJ2-7,CASSPGPGGGRNEQYF
TRBV6-1,TRBJ2-3,CASSEMSAGLTDTQYF
TRBV18,TRBJ2-7,CASLLGTGPSEQYF
TRBV7-6,TRBJ2-3,CASSSVWTSGASDTQYF
TRBV18,TRBJ1-1,CASSGQKNTEAFF
TRBV6-5,TRBJ1-5,CASSLNSNQPQHF
TRBV9,TRBJ2-2,CASSISGSNTGELFF
TRBV11-2,TRBJ2-5,CASSLLGTGEGTQYF
TRBV4-2,TRBJ2-2,CASSQEVAMELFF
TRBV2,TRBJ1-1,CASSRGQMNTEAFF
TRBV6-5,TRBJ2-1,CASRTAGTSGNEQFF
TRBV5-1,TRBJ2-7,CASSLLAGPFYEQYF
TRBV4-2,TRBJ2-7,CASSQVMGRGEQYF
TRBV6-5,TRBJ2-7,CASSSYYEQYF
TRBV5-1,TRBJ2-7,CASSFKDSLYEQYF
TRBV4-2,TRBJ2-1,CASSPGGTPLLNEQFF
TRBV27,TRBJ1-1,CASSFRQQYMNTEAFF
TRBV19,TRBJ2-5,CASSIGSQETQYF
TRBV15,TRBJ2-7,CATSRAETGNGQYF
TRBV11-2,TRBJ2-6,CASSGGGAGANVLTF
TRBV5-5,TRBJ2-5,CASSLYGRETQYF
TRBV10-2,TRBJ2-7,CASRVQTSGLIYEQYF
TRBV5-1,TRBJ2-7,CASSLVASWYEQYF
TRBV14,TRBJ2-1,CASSHPVTVAGRDEQFF
TRBV5-5,TRBJ2-5,CASSLEQGGGVWETQYF
TRBV2,TRBJ2-7,CATRWDRVGRSYEQYF
TRBV30,TRBJ1-5,CAGSRTGDSNQPQHF
TRBV6-5,TRBJ1-2,CATPRSGSDGYTF
TRBV5-6,TRBJ1-5,CASSRRDSVGVQPQHF
TRBV10-3,TRBJ1-2,CASKPGQGDYGYTF
TRBV11-2,TRBJ2-2,CASSLPGQGAWGTGELFF
TRBV7-9,TRBJ2-3,CASSFSTGESTDTQYF
TRBV29-1,TRBJ1-2,CSVELRTPEAYGYTF
TRBV5-1,TRBJ2-3,CASSLEGTSFSTDTQYF
TRBV6-5,TRBJ2-1,CASSQQGVPWNEQFF
TRBV18,TRBJ1-5,CASSPTDVKDQPQHF
TRBV6-5,TRBJ2-3,CASSFRLITDTQYF
TRBV6-5,TRBJ1-2,CASSSTGGLYYGYTF
TRBV19,TRBJ2-7,CASTPTGSSYEQYF
TRBV30,TRBJ1-5,CAWSWTEDQPQHF
TRBV30,TRBJ1-1,CAWGSGVFTEAFF
TRBV18,TRBJ2-5,CASSPDLQETQYF
TRBV4-2,TRBJ2-7,CASSQDAQGPFYEQYF